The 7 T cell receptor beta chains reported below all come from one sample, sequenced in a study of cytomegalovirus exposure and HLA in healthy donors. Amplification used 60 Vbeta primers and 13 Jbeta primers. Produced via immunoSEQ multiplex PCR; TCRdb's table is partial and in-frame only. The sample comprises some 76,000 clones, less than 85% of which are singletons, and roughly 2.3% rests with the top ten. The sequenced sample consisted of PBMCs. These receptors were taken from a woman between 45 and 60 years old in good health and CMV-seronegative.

This CDR3 reads CASSLLRVAKNIQYF. In DNA, the CDR3 is TGTGCCAGCAGCTTACTCCGGGTCGCCAAAAACATTCAGTACTTC. The chain has TRBV7-2 and TRBJ2-4, with D unresolved. The germline V gene encodes CDR1 SGHTA and CDR2 FQGNSA. V dropped 2 bases and J dropped 1 base, with 9 bases sitting between them. The CDR3 contains 15 residues.

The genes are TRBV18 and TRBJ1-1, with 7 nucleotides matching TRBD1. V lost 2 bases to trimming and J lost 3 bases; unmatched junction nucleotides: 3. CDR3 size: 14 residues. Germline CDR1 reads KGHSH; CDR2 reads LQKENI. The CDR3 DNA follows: TGTGCCAGCTCACCATCCGGGACAGACACTGAAGCTTTCTTT. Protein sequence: CASSPSGTDTEAFF.

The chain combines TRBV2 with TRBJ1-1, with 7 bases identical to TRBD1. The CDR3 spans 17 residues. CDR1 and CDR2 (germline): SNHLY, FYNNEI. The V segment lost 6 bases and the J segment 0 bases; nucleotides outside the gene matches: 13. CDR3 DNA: TGTGCCAGCAGGGGGTGGACAGGAAAGCGCTTGAACACTGAAGCTTTCTTT. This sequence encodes CASRGWTGKRLNTEAFF.

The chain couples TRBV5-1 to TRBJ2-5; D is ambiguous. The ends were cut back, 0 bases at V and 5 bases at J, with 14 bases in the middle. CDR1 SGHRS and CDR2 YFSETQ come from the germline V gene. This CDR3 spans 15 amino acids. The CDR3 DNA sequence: TGCGCCAGCAGCTTGGCAACCGACTTAAGGGAGACCCAGTACTTC. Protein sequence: CASSLATDLRETQYF.

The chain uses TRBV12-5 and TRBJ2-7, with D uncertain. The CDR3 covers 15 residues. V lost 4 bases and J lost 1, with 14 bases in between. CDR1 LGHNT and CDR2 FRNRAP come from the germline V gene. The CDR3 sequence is CASGSTPQASYEQYF. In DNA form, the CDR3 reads TGTGCTAGTGGTTCCACCCCCCAGGCGTCCTACGAGCAGTACTTC.

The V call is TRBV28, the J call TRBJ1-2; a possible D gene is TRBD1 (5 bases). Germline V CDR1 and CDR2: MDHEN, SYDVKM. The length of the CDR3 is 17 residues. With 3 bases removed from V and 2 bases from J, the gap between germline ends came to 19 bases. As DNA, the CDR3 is TGTGCCAGCAGTTTCCCGGGACTACTAACAACCAACTATGGCTACACCTTC. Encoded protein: CASSFPGLLTTNYGYTF.

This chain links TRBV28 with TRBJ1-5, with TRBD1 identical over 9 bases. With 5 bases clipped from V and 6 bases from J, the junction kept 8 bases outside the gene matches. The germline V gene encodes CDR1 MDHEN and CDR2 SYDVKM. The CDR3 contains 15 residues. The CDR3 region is CASSVSGTGFQPQHF. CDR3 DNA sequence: TGTGCCAGCAGTGTATCCGGGACAGGGTTTCAGCCCCAGCATTTT. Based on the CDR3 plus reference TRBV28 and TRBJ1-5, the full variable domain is DVKVTQSSRYLVKRTGEKVFLECVQDMDHENMFWYRQDPGLGLRLIYFSYDVKMKEKGDIPEGYSVSREKKERFSLILESASTNQTSMYLCASSVSGTGFQPQHFGDGTRLSIL.